This T cell receptor (beta chain) was profiled in a study of T-cell memory formation after mild COVID-19. In TCRdb, the 5' RACE reads were re-called with MiXCR into one record per CDR3 protein. The table lists some 250,000 distinct CDR3 sequences, approximately 18% of them singletons. CDR3 size: 13 residues. The V gene's germline CDR1 is DFQATT and CDR2 SNEGSKA (reference sequence). V was cut by 6 bases and J by 7 bases, with 16 bases left in between. The gene calls are TRBV20-1 and TRBJ1-5; possibly TRBD1 for D (6 bases). Material: PBMCs or a T cell subset sorted from them (not recorded which). The clonotype comes from a man in his late teens or twenties who had mild COVID-19 (a few samples of this study predate the infection). Cell type and time point are not known. The CDR3 sequence: CSAEGGVKQPQHF. In DNA, the CDR3 is TGCAGTGCGGAGGGGGGGGTAAAGCAGCCCCAGCATTTT.